This TCR beta chain was identified in a study of blood T cell repertoires in COVID-19. V lost 3 bases and J 4 bases, leaving 12 bases between the germline ends. CDR3 size: 14 residues. Germline CDR1 is SGHAT and CDR2 is FQNNGV. In the authors' workflow: Using reference gene primer amplification, nucleated cell counts were estimated. The protocol was immunoSEQ multiplex PCR, while the TCRdb copy is restricted to in-frame clones and leaves out a portion. Clone size and V and J calls were adopted from that table, with D and trimming inferred from the DNA. The sample includes 40,000 to 50,000 clones, roughly 85% of them seen just once.

This chain uses TRBV11-2 with TRBJ1-1; D perhaps matches TRBD1 (6 bases). The source of this sequence is a man aged 70-80 years with acute or convalescent COVID-19. Sequencing input: peripheral blood. The CDR3 nucleotides read TGTGCCAGCAGCTTTCAGGGAGGGGGCACTGAAGCTTTCTTT. Protein: CASSFQGGGTEAFF.